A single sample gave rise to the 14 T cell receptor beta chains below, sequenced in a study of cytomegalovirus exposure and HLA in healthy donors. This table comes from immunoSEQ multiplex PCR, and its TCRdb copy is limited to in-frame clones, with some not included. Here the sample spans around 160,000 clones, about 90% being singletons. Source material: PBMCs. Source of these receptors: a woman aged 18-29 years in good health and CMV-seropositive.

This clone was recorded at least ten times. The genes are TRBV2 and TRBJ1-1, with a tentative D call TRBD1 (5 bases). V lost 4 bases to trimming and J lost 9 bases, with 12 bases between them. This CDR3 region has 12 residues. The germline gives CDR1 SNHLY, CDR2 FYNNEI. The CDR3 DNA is TGTGCCAGCAGTGGGGAGGGGCCCCAAGCTTTCTTT. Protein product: CASSGEGPQAFF.

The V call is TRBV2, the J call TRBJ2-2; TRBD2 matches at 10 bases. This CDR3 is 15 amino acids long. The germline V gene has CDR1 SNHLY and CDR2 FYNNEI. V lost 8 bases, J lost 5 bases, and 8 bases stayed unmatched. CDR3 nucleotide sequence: TGTGCCAGCGAGGGAGCGGGGGGGAAAACCGGGGAGCTGTTTTTT. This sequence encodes CASEGAGGKTGELFF.

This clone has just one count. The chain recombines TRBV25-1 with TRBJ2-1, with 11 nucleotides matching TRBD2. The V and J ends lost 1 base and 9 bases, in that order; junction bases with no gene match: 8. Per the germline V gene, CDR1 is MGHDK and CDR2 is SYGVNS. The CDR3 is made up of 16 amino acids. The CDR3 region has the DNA TGTGCCAGCAGTGAATTAGTTTTAGCGGGAGGGGGTGAGCAGTTCTTC. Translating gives CASSELVLAGGGEQFF.

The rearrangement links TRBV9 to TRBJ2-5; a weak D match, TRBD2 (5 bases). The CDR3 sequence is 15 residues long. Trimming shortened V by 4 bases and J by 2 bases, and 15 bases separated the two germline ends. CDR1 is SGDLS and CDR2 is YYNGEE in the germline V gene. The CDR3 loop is CASSPPGIGQETQYF. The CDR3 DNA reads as TGTGCCAGCAGCCCACCGGGGATAGGGCAAGAGACCCAGTACTTC.

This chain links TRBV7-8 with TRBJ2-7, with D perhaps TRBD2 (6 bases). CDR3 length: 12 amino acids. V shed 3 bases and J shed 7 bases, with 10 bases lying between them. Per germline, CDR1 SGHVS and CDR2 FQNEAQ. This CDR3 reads CASSFPGREQYF. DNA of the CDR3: TGTGCCAGCAGCTTCCCAGGGAGGGAGCAGTACTTC.

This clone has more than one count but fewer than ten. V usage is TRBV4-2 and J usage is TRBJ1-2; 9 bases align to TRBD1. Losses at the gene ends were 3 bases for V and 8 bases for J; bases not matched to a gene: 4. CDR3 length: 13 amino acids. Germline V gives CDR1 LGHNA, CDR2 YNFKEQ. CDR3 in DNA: TGTGCCAGCAGCCAGGCGGGACAGGGAGGCTACACCTTC. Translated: CASSQAGQGGYTF.

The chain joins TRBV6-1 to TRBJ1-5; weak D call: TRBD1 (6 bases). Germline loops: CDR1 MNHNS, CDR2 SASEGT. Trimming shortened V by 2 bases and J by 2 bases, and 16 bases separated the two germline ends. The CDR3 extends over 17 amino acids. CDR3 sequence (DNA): TGTGCCAGCAGTGAATGGGCGGGGGCCTTGGGCAATCAGCCCCAGCATTTT. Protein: CASSEWAGALGNQPQHF.

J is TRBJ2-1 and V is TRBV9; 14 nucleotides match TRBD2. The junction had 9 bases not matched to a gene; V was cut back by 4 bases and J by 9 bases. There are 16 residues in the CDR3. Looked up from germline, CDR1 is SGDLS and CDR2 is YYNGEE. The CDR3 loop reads CASSPGTSGSLGEQFF. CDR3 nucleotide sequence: TGTGCCAGCAGCCCTGGGACTAGCGGGAGTCTAGGTGAGCAGTTCTTC. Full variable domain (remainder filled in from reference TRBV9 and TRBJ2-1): DSGVTQTPKHLITATGQRVTLRCSPRSGDLSVYWYQQSLDQGLQFLIQYYNGEERAKGNILERFSAQQFPDLHSELNLSSLELGDSALYFCASSPGTSGSLGEQFFGPGTRLTVL.

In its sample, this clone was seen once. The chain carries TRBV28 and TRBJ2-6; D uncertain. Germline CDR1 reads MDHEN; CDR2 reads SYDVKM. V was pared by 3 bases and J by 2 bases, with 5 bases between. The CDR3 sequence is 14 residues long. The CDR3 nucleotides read TGTGCCAGCAGTTTCGCAGCTGGGGCCAACGTCCTGACTTTC. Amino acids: CASSFAAGANVLTF.

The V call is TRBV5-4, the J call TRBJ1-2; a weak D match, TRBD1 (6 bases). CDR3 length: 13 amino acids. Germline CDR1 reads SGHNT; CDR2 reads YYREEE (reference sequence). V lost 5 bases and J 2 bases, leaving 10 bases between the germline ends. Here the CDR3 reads CASRPTGNYGYTF. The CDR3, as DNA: TGTGCCAGCAGGCCAACAGGGAACTATGGCTACACCTTC.

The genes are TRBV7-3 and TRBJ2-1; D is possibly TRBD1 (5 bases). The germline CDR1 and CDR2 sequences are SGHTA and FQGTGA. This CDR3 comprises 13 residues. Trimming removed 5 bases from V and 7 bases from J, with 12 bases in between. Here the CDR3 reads CASSPRPGNEQFF. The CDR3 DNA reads TGTGCCAGCAGCCCAAGGCCAGGGAATGAGCAGTTCTTC.

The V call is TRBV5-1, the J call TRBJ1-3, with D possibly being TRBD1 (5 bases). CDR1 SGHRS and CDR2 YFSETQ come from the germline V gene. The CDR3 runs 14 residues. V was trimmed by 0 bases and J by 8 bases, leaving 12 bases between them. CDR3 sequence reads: CASSLVSGSDTIYF. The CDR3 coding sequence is TGCGCCAGCAGCTTGGTCTCAGGGTCCGACACCATATATTTT.

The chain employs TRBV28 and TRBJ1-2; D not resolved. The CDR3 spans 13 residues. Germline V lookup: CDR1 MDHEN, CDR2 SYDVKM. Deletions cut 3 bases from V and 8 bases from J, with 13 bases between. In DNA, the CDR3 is TGTGCCAGCAGTTTGAGGCAGCCCCCGGGCTACACCTTC. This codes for CASSLRQPPGYTF.

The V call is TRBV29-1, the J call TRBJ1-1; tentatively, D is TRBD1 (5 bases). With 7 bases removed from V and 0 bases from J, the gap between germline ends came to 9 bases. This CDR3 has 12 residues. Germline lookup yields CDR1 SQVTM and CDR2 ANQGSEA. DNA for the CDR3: TGCAGCGCGCGGGGGATGAACACTGAAGCTTTCTTT. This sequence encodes CSARGMNTEAFF.